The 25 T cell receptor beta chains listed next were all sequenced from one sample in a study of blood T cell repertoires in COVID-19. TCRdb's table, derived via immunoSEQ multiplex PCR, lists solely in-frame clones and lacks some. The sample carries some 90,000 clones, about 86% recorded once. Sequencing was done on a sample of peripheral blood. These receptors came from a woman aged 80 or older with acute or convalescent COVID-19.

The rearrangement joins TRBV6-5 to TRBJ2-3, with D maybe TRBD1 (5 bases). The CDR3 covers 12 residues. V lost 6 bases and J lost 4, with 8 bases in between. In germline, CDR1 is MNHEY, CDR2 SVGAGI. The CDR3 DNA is TGTGCCAGCAGATCACAGGCAGATACGCAGTATTTT. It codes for CASRSQADTQYF.

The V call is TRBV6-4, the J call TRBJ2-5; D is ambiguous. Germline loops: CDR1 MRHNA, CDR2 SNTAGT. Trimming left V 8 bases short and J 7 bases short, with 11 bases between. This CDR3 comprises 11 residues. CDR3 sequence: CASGPVATQYF. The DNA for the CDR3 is TGTGCCAGCGGGCCAGTTGCGACCCAGTACTTC.

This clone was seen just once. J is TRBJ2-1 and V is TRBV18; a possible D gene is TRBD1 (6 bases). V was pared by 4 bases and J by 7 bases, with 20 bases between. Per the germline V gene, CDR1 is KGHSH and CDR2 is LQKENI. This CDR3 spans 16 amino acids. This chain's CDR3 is CASSRSQGAGSNEQFF. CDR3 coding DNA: TGTGCCAGCTCACGCTCACAGGGTGCTGGGTCGAATGAGCAGTTCTTC.

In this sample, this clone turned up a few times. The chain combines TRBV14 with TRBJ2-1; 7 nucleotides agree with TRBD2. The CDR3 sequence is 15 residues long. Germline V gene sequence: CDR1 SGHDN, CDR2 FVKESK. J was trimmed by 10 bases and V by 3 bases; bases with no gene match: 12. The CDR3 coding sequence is TGTGCCAGCAGCCAGGGGGGGACTGCCGGTGGGGAGCAGTTCTTC. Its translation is CASSQGGTAGGEQFF.

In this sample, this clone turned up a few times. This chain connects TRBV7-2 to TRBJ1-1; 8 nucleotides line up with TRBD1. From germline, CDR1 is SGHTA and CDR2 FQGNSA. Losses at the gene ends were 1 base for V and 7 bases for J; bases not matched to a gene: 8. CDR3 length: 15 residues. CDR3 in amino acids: CASSLVAGDRGEAFF. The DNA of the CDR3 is TGTGCCAGCAGCTTAGTAGCGGGAGACAGGGGTGAAGCTTTCTTT.

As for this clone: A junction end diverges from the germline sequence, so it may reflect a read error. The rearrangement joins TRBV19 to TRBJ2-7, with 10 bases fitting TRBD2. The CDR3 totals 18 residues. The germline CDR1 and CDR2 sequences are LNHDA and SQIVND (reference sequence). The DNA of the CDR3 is TGTGCCAGAAGTATGGGGGAACTAGCGGGGACCACCTCCTACGAGCAGTACTTC. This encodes CARSMGELAGTTSYEQYF. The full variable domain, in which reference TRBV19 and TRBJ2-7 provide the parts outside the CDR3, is DGGITQSPKYLFRKEGQNVTLSCEQNLNHDAMYWYRQDPGQGLRLIYYSQIVNDFQKGDIAEGYSVSREKKESFPLTVTSAQKNPTAFYLCARSMGELAGTTSYEQYFGPGTRLTVT.

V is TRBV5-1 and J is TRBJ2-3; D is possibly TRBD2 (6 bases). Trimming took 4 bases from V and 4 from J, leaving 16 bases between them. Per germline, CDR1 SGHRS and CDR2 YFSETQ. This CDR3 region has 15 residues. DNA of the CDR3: TGCGCCAGCAGCCGACTAGTAGGGTCCGCAGATACGCAGTATTTT. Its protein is CASSRLVGSADTQYF.

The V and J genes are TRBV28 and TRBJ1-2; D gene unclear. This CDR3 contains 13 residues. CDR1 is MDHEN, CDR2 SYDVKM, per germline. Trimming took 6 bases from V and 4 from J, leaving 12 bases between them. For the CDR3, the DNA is TGTGCCAGCAGGCAGGTGTCCCTCTATGGCTACACCTTC. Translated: CASRQVSLYGYTF.

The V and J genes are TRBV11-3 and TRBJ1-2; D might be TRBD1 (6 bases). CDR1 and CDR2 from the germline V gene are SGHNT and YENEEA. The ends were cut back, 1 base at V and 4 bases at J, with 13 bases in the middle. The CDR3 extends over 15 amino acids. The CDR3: CASSLGGGPTYGYTF. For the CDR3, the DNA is TGTGCCAGCAGCTTAGGCGGGGGCCCTACCTATGGCTACACCTTC.

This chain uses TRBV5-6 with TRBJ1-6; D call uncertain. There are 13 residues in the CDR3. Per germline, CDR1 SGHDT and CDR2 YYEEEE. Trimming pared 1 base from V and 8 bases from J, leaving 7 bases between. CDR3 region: CASSLKLDSPLHF. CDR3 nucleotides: TGTGCCAGCAGCTTGAAGTTAGATTCACCCCTCCACTTT.

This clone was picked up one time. CDR3 in amino acids: CASRRQGAENSPLHF. CDR3 bases: TGTGCCAGCAGGCGACAGGGGGCGGAGAATTCACCCCTCCACTTT. The chain couples TRBV2 to TRBJ1-6; 10 nucleotides match TRBD1. Germline CDR1 SNHLY, CDR2 FYNNEI. With 6 bases clipped from V and 7 bases from J, the junction kept 6 bases outside the gene matches. The CDR3 sequence is 15 residues long.

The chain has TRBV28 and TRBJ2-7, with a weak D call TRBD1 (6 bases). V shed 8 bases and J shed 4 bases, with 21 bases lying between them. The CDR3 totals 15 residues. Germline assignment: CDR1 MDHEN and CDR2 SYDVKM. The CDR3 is CASGSAPTGRYEQYF. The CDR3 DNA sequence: TGTGCCAGCGGTAGCGCCCCGACAGGCCGATACGAGCAGTACTTC.

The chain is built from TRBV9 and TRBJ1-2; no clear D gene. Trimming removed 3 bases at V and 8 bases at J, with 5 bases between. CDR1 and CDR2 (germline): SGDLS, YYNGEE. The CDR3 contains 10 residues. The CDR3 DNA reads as TGTGCCAGCAGCGGCAGGGGCTACACCTTC. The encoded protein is CASSGRGYTF.

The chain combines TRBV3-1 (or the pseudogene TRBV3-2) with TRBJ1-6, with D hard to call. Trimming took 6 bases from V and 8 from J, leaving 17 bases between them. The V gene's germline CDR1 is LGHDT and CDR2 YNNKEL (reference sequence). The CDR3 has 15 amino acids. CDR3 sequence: CASSSGVAMDSPLHF. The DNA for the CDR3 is TGTGCCAGCAGTTCCGGGGTGGCAATGGATTCACCCCTCCACTTT.

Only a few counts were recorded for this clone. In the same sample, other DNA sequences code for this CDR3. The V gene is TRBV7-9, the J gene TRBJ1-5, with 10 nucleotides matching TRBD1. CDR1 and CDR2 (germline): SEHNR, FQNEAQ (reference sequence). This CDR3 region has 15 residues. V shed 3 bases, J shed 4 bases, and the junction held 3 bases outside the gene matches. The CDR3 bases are TGTGCCAGCAGCTTCGGGACAGGGGTTAATCAGCCCCAGCATTTT. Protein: CASSFGTGVNQPQHF.

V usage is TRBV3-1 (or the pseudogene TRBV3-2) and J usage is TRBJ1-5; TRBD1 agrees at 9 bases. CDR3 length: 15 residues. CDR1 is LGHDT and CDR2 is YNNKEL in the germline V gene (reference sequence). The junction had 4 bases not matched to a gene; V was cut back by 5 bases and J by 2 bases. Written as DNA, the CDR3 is TGTGCCAGCAGCAAGGGACAGGGACGCAATCAGCCCCAGCATTTT. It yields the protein CASSKGQGRNQPQHF.

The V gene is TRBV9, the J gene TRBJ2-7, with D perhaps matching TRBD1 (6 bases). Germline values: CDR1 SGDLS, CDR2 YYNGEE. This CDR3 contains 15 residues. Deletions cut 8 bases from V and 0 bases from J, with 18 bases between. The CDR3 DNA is TGTGCCAGAATACAGGGACATGGGAGCTCCTACGAGCAGTACTTC. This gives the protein CARIQGHGSSYEQYF.

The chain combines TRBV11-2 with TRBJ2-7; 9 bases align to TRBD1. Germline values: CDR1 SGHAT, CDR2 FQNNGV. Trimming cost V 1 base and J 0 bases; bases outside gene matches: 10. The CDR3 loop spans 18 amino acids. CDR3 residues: CASSLVRTGVLSSYEQYF. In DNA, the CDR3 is TGTGCCAGCAGCTTAGTCCGGACAGGGGTTCTTAGCTCCTACGAGCAGTACTTC.

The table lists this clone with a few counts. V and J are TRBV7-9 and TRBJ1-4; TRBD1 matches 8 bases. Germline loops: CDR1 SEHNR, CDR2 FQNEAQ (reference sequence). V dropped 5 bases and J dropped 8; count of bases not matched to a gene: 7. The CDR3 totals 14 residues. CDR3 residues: CASSTTGVGEKLFF. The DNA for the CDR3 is TGTGCCAGCAGCACGACAGGGGTTGGCGAAAAACTGTTTTTT.

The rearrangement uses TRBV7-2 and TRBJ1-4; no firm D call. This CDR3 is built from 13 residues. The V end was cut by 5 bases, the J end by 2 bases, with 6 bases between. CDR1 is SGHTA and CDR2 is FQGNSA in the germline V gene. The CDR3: CASSPFTNEKLFF. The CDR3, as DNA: TGTGCCAGCAGCCCTTTCACTAATGAAAAACTGTTTTTT.

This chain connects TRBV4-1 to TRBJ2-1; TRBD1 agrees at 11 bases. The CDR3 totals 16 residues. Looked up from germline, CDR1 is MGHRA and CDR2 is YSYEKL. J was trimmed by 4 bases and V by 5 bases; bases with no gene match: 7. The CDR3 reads CASSTGQGAAYNEQFF. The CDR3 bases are TGCGCCAGCAGCACCGGACAGGGGGCGGCTTACAATGAGCAGTTCTTC.

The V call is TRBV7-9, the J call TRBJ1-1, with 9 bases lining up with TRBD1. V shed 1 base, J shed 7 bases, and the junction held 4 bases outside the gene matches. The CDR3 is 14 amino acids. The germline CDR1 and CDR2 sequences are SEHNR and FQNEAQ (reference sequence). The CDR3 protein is CASSLVRTGVEAFF. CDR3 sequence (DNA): TGTGCCAGCAGCTTAGTTAGGACAGGGGTTGAAGCTTTCTTT. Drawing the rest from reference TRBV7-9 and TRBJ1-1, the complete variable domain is DTGVSQNPRHKITKRGQNVTFRCDPISEHNRLYWYRQTLGQGPEFLTYFQNEAQLEKSRLLSDRFSAERPKGSFSTLEIQRTEQGDSAMYLCASSLVRTGVEAFFGQGTRLTVV.

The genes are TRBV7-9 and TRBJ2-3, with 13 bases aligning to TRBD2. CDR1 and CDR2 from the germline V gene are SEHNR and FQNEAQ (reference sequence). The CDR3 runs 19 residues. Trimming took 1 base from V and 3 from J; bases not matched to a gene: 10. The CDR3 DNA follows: TGTGCCAGCAGCTTAGTATTAACTAGCGGGGGGGCATGGACAGATACGCAGTATTTT. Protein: CASSLVLTSGGAWTDTQYF.

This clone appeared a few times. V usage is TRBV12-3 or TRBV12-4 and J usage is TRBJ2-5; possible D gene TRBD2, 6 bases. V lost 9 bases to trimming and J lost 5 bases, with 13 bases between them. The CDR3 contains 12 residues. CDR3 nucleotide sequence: TGTGCCAGTTCGGTGACTAGGGAGACCCAGTACTTC. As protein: CASSVTRETQYF.

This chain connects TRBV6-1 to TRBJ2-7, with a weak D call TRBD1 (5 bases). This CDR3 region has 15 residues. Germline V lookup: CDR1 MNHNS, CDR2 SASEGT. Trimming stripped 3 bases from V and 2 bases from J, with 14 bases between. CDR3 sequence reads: CASSEKIREPYEQYF. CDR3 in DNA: TGTGCCAGCAGTGAGAAGATCAGGGAACCCTACGAGCAGTACTTC.